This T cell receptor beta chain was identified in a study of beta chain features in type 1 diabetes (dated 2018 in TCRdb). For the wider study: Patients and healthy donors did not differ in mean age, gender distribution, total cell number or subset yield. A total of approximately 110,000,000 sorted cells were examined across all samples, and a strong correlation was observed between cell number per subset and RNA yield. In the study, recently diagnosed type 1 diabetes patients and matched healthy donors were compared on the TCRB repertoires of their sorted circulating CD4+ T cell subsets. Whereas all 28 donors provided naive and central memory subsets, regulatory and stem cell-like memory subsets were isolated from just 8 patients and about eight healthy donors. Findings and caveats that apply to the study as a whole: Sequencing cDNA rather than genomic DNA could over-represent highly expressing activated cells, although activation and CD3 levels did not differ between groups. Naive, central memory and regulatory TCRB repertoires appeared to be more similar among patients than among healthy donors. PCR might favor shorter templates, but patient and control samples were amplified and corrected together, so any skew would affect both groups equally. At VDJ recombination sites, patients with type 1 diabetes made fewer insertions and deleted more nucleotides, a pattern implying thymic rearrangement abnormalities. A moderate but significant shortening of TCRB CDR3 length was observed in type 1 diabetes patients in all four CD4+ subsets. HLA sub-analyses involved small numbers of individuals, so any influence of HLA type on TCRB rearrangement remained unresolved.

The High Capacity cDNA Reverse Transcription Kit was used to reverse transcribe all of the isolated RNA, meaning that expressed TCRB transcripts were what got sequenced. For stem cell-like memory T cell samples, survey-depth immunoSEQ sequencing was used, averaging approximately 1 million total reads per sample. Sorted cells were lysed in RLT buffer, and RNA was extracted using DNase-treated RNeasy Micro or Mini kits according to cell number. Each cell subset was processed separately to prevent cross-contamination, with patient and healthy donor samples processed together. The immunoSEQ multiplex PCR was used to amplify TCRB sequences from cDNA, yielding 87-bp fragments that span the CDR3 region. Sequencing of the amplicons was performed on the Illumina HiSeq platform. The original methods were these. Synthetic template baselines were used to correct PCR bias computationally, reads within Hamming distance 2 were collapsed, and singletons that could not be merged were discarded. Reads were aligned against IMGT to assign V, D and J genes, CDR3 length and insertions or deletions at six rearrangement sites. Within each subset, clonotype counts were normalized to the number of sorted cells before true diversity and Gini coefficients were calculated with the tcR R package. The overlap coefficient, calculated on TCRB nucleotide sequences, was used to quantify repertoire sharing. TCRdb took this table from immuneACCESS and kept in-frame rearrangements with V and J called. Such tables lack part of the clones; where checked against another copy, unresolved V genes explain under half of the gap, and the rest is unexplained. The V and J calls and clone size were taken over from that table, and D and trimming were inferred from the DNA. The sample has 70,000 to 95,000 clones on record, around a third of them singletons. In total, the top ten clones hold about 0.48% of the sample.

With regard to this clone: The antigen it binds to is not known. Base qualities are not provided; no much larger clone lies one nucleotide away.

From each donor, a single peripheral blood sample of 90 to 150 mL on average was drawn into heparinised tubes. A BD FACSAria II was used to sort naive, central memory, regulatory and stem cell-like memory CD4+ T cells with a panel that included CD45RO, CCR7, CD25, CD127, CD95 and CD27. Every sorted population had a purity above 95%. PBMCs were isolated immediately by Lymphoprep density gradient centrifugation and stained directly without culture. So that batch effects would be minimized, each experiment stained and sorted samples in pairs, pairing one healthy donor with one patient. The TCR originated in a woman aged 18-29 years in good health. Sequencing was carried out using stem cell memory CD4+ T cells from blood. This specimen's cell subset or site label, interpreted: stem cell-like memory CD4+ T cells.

The nucleotide sequence is TGCGCCAGCAGCCATTATAAGACTAGCGGGAGTTTGAGGTCCTACGAGCAGTACTTC. It specifies CASSHYKTSGSLRSYEQYF. Recombination connected TRBV4-1 to TRBJ2-7; TRBD2 fits 12 bases in the junction. Based on the germline V gene, the CDR1 and CDR2 sequences are MGHRA and YSYEKL. Inclusive of the bounding cysteine and phenylalanine, the CDR3 is 19 residues long. Only the CDR3 DNA stays, 57 bases, in frame from base 1. V trim: 3 bases; J trim: 1 base; unmatched bases: 13.